This passage covers 5 T cell receptor beta chains from one sample sequenced in a study of T cell responses to AZD1222 COVID-19 vaccine. Assay used: immunoSEQ multiplex PCR; TCRdb lists only in-frame clones, some missing. Among some 93,000 clones, roughly 90% were seen once, and the ten largest hold about 12%. The sequencing used peripheral blood, collected 28 days after the second AZD1222 dose. These receptors all come from an adult who received the AZD1222 COVID-19 vaccine.

The table lists this clone with a few counts. The chain couples TRBV18 to TRBJ1-1; D might be TRBD1 (5 bases). CDR1 KGHSH and CDR2 LQKENI come from the germline V gene. The CDR3 sequence is 14 residues long. V lost 9 bases to trimming and J lost 0 bases, with 14 bases between them. This CDR3 reads CASYGGGVNTEAFF. In DNA, the CDR3 is TGTGCCAGTTACGGGGGTGGGGTGAACACTGAAGCTTTCTTT.

The rearrangement links TRBV19 to TRBJ1-5; maybe TRBD1 (5 bases). The germline V gene has CDR1 LNHDA and CDR2 SQIVND (reference sequence). V lost 3 bases and J 7 bases, leaving 19 bases between the germline ends. CDR3 length: 16 amino acids. In DNA form, the CDR3 reads TGTGCCAGTAGTATCTTGAAAGGGGCGGAGGGGCAGCCCCAGCATTTT. Amino acid sequence: CASSILKGAEGQPQHF.

The genes are TRBV3-1 (or the pseudogene TRBV3-2) and TRBJ2-1; TRBD2 matches at 11 bases. The CDR3 runs 15 residues. Germline V gene lookup returns CDR1 LGHDT and CDR2 YNNKEL (reference sequence). V lost 2 bases and J lost 7; bases outside the gene matches: 4. The CDR3 nucleotides are TGTGCCAGCAGCCAAAAGCTAGCGGGGGGTAATGAGCAGTTCTTC. This translates into CASSQKLAGGNEQFF.

The chain joins TRBV20-1 to TRBJ2-7; possibly TRBD1 for D (6 bases). Per the germline V gene, CDR1 is DFQATT and CDR2 is SNEGSKA (reference sequence). The CDR3 covers 11 residues. V lost 6 bases and J lost 6, with 12 bases in between. CDR3 region: CSASGQSEQYF. The CDR3 region has the DNA TGCAGTGCCTCGGGACAATCCGAGCAGTACTTC.

This clone appeared once. The gene calls are TRBV12-5 and TRBJ2-7; 7 bases fit TRBD2. CDR1 and CDR2 (germline): LGHNT, FRNRAP. The CDR3 is 15 residues long. The V segment lost 1 base and the J segment 4 bases; nucleotides outside the gene matches: 7. The CDR3 DNA reads TGTGCTAGTGGTTTGGGAGGGACTATGTCTTACGAGCAGTACTTC. Translated: CASGLGGTMSYEQYF.